Sequencing of this T cell receptor beta chain was carried out in a study of OX40 agonist ivuxolimab in advanced cancers. About the research overall: Ivuxolimab, an antibody that agonizes OX40 (CD134), was administered to the patients.

This CDR3 is built from 14 residues. V lost 0 bases and J 6 bases, leaving 10 bases between the germline ends. Per germline, CDR1 SGHRS and CDR2 YFSETQ. Sequenced by immunoSEQ multiplex PCR; TCRdb stores in-frame clones only, minus some. Of approximately 60,000 clones in the sample, around 90% were seen once. The sample here was CD4+ or CD8+ T cells sorted from blood, taken in a trial of the OX40 agonist ivuxolimab. This chain connects TRBV5-1 to TRBJ2-1, with D perhaps TRBD2 (6 bases). The origin of this receptor is an adult with an advanced solid tumor such as melanoma, head and neck, liver or kidney cancer. The CDR3 nucleotides read TGCGCCAGCAGCTTGGCCCGGGGGAGCAATGAGCAGTTCTTC. Protein product: CASSLARGSNEQFF.